This T cell receptor beta chain was profiled in a study of cytomegalovirus exposure and HLA in healthy donors. Primers included in the PCR were 60 Vbeta and 13 Jbeta primers. The data were produced by immunoSEQ multiplex PCR, yet TCRdb's version contains in-frame clones alone and is incomplete. The sample shows 150,000 or so clones, around 70% of them seen only once. On this clone: Its antigen is not known.

There are 16 residues in the CDR3. V lost 0 bases to trimming and J lost 1 base, with 11 bases between them. Germline assignment: CDR1 SGHDT and CDR2 YYEEEE. Study-wide points: It was reported in a later analysis that an Asian-associated ancestry cluster showed fewer N-insertions than the approximately 700-donor mean. Most TCR sequences proved rare, with some public TCRs found in many donors. Analyzed later, most CMV-associated TCR beta chains appeared HLA-restricted. Among immune exposure information, only CMV serostatus was available.

The chain couples TRBV5-6 to TRBJ1-5, with D tentatively TRBD1 (5 bases). Sequences were obtained from PBMCs. The source of this sequence is a male donor in good health and CMV-seronegative. The CDR3 bases are TGTGCCAGCAGCTTGGCCGGGGGGTTAAGCAATCAGCCCCAGCATTTT. Translation: CASSLAGGLSNQPQHF.